This entry lists 11 T cell receptor beta chains sequenced from one sample in a study of metastatic and nonmetastatic thyroid tumors. Patients were all untreated before their thyroid surgery. TCRdb re-called the PCR reads with MiXCR. Among tens of thousands of clones listed, about a sixth were seen once. Sample: blood. These receptors all come from a male donor with papillary thyroid cancer or a benign thyroid nodule (not recorded which). Some clones in this sample may be carry-over from other donors' samples.

This clone is medium-sized in the sample. J is TRBJ2-2 and V is TRBV6-1; 14 nucleotides match TRBD2. With V trimmed by 6 bases and J by 7 bases, 10 bases remained unmatched. There are 17 residues in the CDR3. Germline loops: CDR1 MNHNS, CDR2 SASEGT. The chain's CDR3 is CASRQPGLAGANGELFF. The CDR3 DNA follows: TGTGCCAGCAGACAACCGGGACTAGCGGGAGCTAACGGGGAGCTGTTTTTT.

At least ten counts were recorded for this clone. This chain links TRBV9 with TRBJ2-3; possibly TRBD2 for D (6 bases). V was clipped by 2 bases and J by 3 bases, with 10 bases between them. Germline loops: CDR1 SGDLS, CDR2 YYNGEE. This CDR3 is 14 amino acids long. CDR3 bases: TGTGCCAGCAGCGTGACTAGTCTAACAGATACGCAGTATTTT. This translates into CASSVTSLTDTQYF.

Points on this clone: This may arise from a read error, as a much more abundant clone is one base away. The rearrangement links TRBV11-3 to TRBJ2-5; TRBD2 agrees at 12 bases. V was clipped by 4 bases and J by 5 bases; unmatched bases: 8. The germline V gene has CDR1 SGHNT and CDR2 YENEEA. This CDR3 region has 16 residues. This chain's CDR3 is CASSSGTSGGSETQYF. In DNA form, the CDR3 reads TGTGCCAGCAGCTCGGGCACTAGCGGGGGGTCGGAGACCCAGTACTTC.

At least ten counts were recorded for this clone. Here the CDR3 DNA reads TGTGCCAGCAGTTTTGGGCAGGGGGGCACCACAGATACGCAGTATTTT. This codes for CASSFGQGGTTDTQYF. The chain carries TRBV28 and TRBJ2-3, with D possibly being TRBD1 (7 bases). Trimming stripped 3 bases from V and 2 bases from J, with 15 bases between. This CDR3 region has 16 residues. Germline V CDR1 and CDR2: MDHEN, SYDVKM.

This clone was seen repeatedly, ten times or more. This chain uses TRBV2 with TRBJ2-2; 7 bases are a match to TRBD1. The length of the CDR3 is 14 residues. V shed 10 bases and J 1 base; nucleotides not matched to a gene: 6. Germline V gene data show CDR1 as SNHLY and CDR2 as FYNNEI. The CDR3 spells CATLQGQNTGELFF. Written as DNA, the CDR3 is TGTGCCACACTACAGGGGCAGAACACCGGGGAGCTGTTTTTT.

This clone was found many times. The V and J genes are TRBV7-9 and TRBJ2-5; 7 bases match TRBD2. CDR3 length equals 14 residues. Germline loops: CDR1 SEHNR, CDR2 FQNEAQ (reference sequence). After removal of 5 bases from V and 4 bases from J, the junction contained 7 bases not matched to a gene. The CDR3 is CASSLGLVRETQYF. CDR3 DNA sequence: TGTGCCAGCAGCCTTGGACTAGTCCGAGAGACCCAGTACTTC.

In its sample, this clone is medium-sized. V usage is TRBV28 and J usage is TRBJ1-6; D gene unclear. CDR3 length: 12 amino acids. The ends were cut back, 7 bases at V and 7 bases at J, with 8 bases in the middle. CDR1 is MDHEN, CDR2 SYDVKM, per germline. This chain's CDR3 is CASTQINSPLHF. DNA of the CDR3: TGTGCCAGCACTCAGATCAATTCACCCCTCCACTTT.

The chain carries TRBV12-3 or TRBV12-4 and TRBJ2-1; D possibly matches TRBD1 or TRBD2 (5 bases each). Trimming took off 6 bases at V and 5 bases at J, with 17 bases between the two ends. The CDR3 is made up of 15 amino acids. As DNA, the CDR3 is TGTGCCAGCAGCCCCTATCGGGTGGGGGACAATGAGCAGTTCTTC. Its protein product is CASSPYRVGDNEQFF.

This clone was seen at least ten times. The chain employs TRBV5-6 and TRBJ2-7, with 9 bases fitting TRBD1. The ends lost 4 bases at V and 3 bases at J; junction bases unmatched: 8. The CDR3 is 15 residues long. Germline loops: CDR1 SGHDT, CDR2 YYEEEE. The CDR3 coding sequence is TGTGCCAGCAGCCGCCCGGGACAGGGATACTACGAGCAGTACTTC. Protein sequence: CASSRPGQGYYEQYF.

This clone was seen only a few times. This chain joins TRBV3-1 and TRBJ2-2; D gene uncertain. Trimming cost V 2 bases and J 6 bases, with 13 bases left between them. The CDR3 totals 15 residues. The germline CDR1 and CDR2 sequences are LGHDT and YNNKEL (reference sequence). DNA for the CDR3: TGTGCCAGCAGCCAAATGTCGATCGGAGCCGGGGAGCTGTTTTTT. Its protein product is CASSQMSIGAGELFF.

The CDR3 nucleotides read TGTGCCAGCAGCTGGGAGAGCGGGACCCCTTCCTACGAGCAGTACTTC. The encoded protein is CASSWESGTPSYEQYF. V usage is TRBV6-2 or TRBV6-3 and J usage is TRBJ2-7, with 7 bases identical to TRBD2. The germline V gene has CDR1 MNHEY and CDR2 SVGEGT. This CDR3 contains 16 residues. With 6 bases clipped from V and 1 base from J, the junction kept 12 bases outside the gene matches.